This T cell receptor (beta chain) was recovered during a study of shared clonotypes between healthy human individuals. Terminally differentiated effector memory CD45RA+ cells were excluded by CCR7 positive selection of CD45RO-negative cells. Profiling relied on immunoSEQ multiplex PCR, and the TCRdb table lists in-frame clones only, not all of them. The table has about 2 million clones, around 96% seen once. CDR3 length equals 15 residues. V lost 2 bases to trimming and J lost 5 bases; unmatched junction nucleotides: 7. From germline, CDR1 is PRHDT and CDR2 FYEKMQ (reference sequence). The clonotype was recovered from a man younger than 35 in good health. The chain combines TRBV13 with TRBJ2-5, with 8 bases that match TRBD2. Sample: naive CD8+ T cells sorted from blood. Written as DNA, the CDR3 is TGTGCCAGCAGCTTATACGCGGGAGGAGCGGAGACCCAGTACTTC. The encoded protein is CASSLYAGGAETQYF.